This TCR beta chain comes out of a study of graft-versus-host responses after intestinal transplantation. Study summary: Recipients got multivisceral, liver-intestinal, or isolated intestinal transplants. The study gave all recipients anti-thymocyte globulin induction, then tacrolimus and steroids for 2 to 3 years.

Here immunoSEQ multiplex PCR was the method, and the copy in TCRdb shows in-frame clones only, minus some. The data hold tens of thousands of clones, with 90% to 95% observed a single time. V shed 4 bases and J 7 bases; nucleotides not matched to a gene: 10. CDR1 is SGHDT and CDR2 is YYEEEE in the germline V gene. The CDR3 consists of 17 residues. A word on this clone: No antigen is known for it.

The sequence was obtained from a human donor who was the organ donor for an intestinal transplant. V is TRBV5-6 and J is TRBJ2-1, with 14 positions matching TRBD2. The sequences come from unstimulated CD8+ T cells sorted from spleen or lymph node cells, collected before transplant. CDR3 sequence: CASSMGLAGVMGNEQFF. CDR3 in DNA: TGTGCCAGCAGCATGGGACTAGCGGGAGTAATGGGTAATGAGCAGTTCTTC. Full variable domain (missing parts from reference TRBV5-6 and TRBJ2-1): DAGVTQSPTHLIKTRGQQVTLRCSPKSGHDTVSWYQQALGQGPQFIFQYYEEEERQRGNFPDRFSGHQFPNYSSELNVNALLLGDSALYLCASSMGLAGVMGNEQFFGPGTRLTVL.